The rows below give T cell receptor beta chains drawn from one sample of a study of OX40 agonist ivuxolimab in advanced cancers. Method: immunoSEQ multiplex PCR; TCRdb's copy keeps in-frame clones and lacks some. The sample has 83,000 or so clones, 90% to 95% seen once; the top ten hold around 0.75%. The sequencing used CD4+ or CD8+ T cells sorted from blood, collected in a trial of the OX40 agonist ivuxolimab. The source of these receptors is an adult with an advanced solid tumor such as melanoma, head and neck, liver or kidney cancer. Both conserved end residues are part of each CDR3. Fields, in order: CDR3 length, J gene, D gene, clone size, V gene, CDR3 DNA, CDR3 protein. A D gene is named only where the DNA matches it firmly. Rows give clone size only sometimes, using once, few, many, or a class for an expanded clone.

>13|TRBJ2-1|.|.|TRBV29-1
TGCAGCGCCCGACGGACAATCTACAATGAGCAGTTCTTC
CSARRTIYNEQFF
>15|TRBJ1-5|.|.|TRBV4-3
TGCGCCAGCAGCCAAGATAGGGGGAGGGATCAGCCCCAGCATTTT
CASSQDRGRDQPQHF
>14|TRBJ1-3|.|.|TRBV10-2
TGCGCCAGCAGTCGAGGGCAGGACGGAAACACCATATATTTT
CASSRGQDGNTIYF
>14|TRBJ2-2|.|.|TRBV6-1
TGTGCCAGCAGTGAGGCGTGGAACACCGGGGAGCTGTTTTTT
CASSEAWNTGELFF
>14|TRBJ1-3|.|.|TRBV28
TGTGCCAGCAGTTTGGTAACAGGGGGAAACACCATATATTTT
CASSLVTGGNTIYF
>16|TRBJ1-1|.|.|TRBV19
TGTGCCAGTAGTCCCCTGTCCTTTAATAGGATCACTGAAGCTTTCTTT
CASSPLSFNRITEAFF
>17|TRBJ2-2|.|.|TRBV5-8
TGTGCCAGCAGCTTGCGGGGGAGCTTTCCGAACACCGGGGAGCTGTTTTTT
CASSLRGSFPNTGELFF
>15|TRBJ1-2|TRBD1|once|TRBV19
TGTGCCAGTAGTATCCCAGGGGGGGCTAACTATGGCTACACCTTC
CASSIPGGANYGYTF
>14|TRBJ1-5|TRBD1|.|TRBV5-6
TGTGCCAGCAGCTCGGGACAGGGAGGGCAGCCCCAGCATTTT
CASSSGQGGQPQHF
>17|TRBJ2-5|TRBD2|.|TRBV28
TGTGCCAGCAGCCCCGGACTAGCGGGAGAGGGGGCATTGGCCCAGTACTTC
CASSPGLAGEGALAQYF
>13|TRBJ1-2|.|few|TRBV28
TGTGCCAGCAGCCTGACGGGGGGCTATGGCTACACCTTC
CASSLTGGYGYTF
>19|TRBJ2-6|.|.|TRBV18
TGTGCCAGCTCACGGAACAACGGGCGGAGAAGCTCTGGGGCCAACGTCCTGACTTTC
CASSRNNGRRSSGANVLTF
>18|TRBJ1-2|TRBD1|.|TRBV4-1
TGCGCCAGCAGCCAAGATTCCGGGACAGCGAACCCACGTTATGGCTACACCTTC
CASSQDSGTANPRYGYTF
>11|TRBJ2-1|.|.|TRBV19
TGTGCCAGTAGTATAGAAAGGATCCAGTTCTTC
CASSIERIQFF
>15|TRBJ2-5|TRBD2|.|TRBV7-7
TGTGCTAGCAGCCCCCGGGCTAGCGGGGGAGAGACCCAGTACTTC
CASSPRASGGETQYF
>15|TRBJ2-2|.|.|TRBV19
TGTGCCAGTAGTATAGGGATTAGCTTAAGCGGGGAGCTGTTTTTT
CASSIGISLSGELFF
>16|TRBJ2-7|TRBD2|.|TRBV28
TGTGCCAGCAGAGAAGATCTAGCGGGAGGACTCTACGAGCAGTACTTC
CASREDLAGGLYEQYF
>14|TRBJ2-2|.|once|TRBV19
TGTGCCAGTACCACAGCAGGGGACACCGGGGAGCTGTTTTTT
CASTTAGDTGELFF
>16|TRBJ2-2|.|.|TRBV7-9
TGTGCCAGCAGCTTAGGAACATCCGGGAGCGCCGGGGAGCTGTTTTTT
CASSLGTSGSAGELFF
>12|TRBJ1-4|.|few|TRBV7-6
TGTGCCAGCAGCCCTAGTACTGAAAAACTGTTTTTT
CASSPSTEKLFF
>15|TRBJ2-1|TRBD2|.|TRBV14
TGTGCCAGCAGCCAAGGGGGCGGGAGGGCCAATGAGCAGTTCTTC
CASSQGGGRANEQFF
>16|TRBJ2-7|.|.|TRBV4-2
TGTGCCAGCAGCCAAGATCTCCAGGGGGGACGGTACGAGCAGTACTTC
CASSQDLQGGRYEQYF
>14|TRBJ2-7|.|.|TRBV10-3
TGTGCCATCAAACAAGGCAGGGACTCCTACGAGCAGTACTTC
CAIKQGRDSYEQYF
>16|TRBJ2-2|TRBD2|.|TRBV27
TGTGCCACCGCTAAGGGGACTAGCGGGAGGACCGGGGAGCTGTTTTTT
CATAKGTSGRTGELFF
>15|TRBJ2-3|.|once|TRBV19
TGTGCCAGTAGGAGGGAACAGGGTAAATTAGATACGCAGTATTTT
CASRREQGKLDTQYF
>14|TRBJ2-1|.|.|TRBV27
TGTGCCAGCAGTTTTTCGGGGGAGGACAATGAGCAGTTCTTC
CASSFSGEDNEQFF
>14|TRBJ1-1|.|medium-sized|TRBV7-8
TGTGCCAGCAGCTCAACAGAGGGGCGCACTGAAGCTTTCTTT
CASSSTEGRTEAFF
>13|TRBJ2-7|.|.|TRBV11-2
TGTGCCAGCAGCGACCAGCCCCAGGGCGAGCAGTACTTC
CASSDQPQGEQYF
>14|TRBJ2-6|.|.|TRBV28
TGTGCCAGCAGCCCAAACTCTGGGGCCAACGTCCTGACTTTC
CASSPNSGANVLTF
>13|TRBJ2-7|.|.|TRBV12-5
TGTGCTAGTGGTTTGGATTTGGGGAGGGAGCAGTACTTC
CASGLDLGREQYF
>15|TRBJ1-3|TRBD1|.|TRBV28
TGTGCCAGCAGTCTCTACAGGGGGCCTGGAAACACCATATATTTT
CASSLYRGPGNTIYF
>20|TRBJ2-7|.|.|TRBV19
TGTGCCAGTAGTAGCCCGCGCCACGCCCGCGACAGGAGGAGCTCCTACGAGCAGTACTTC
CASSSPRHARDRRSSYEQYF
>19|TRBJ1-2|.|.|TRBV7-2
TGTGCCAGCAGCCCAAAGGCCGTGGGGTTGGGACTCGGATACTATGGCTACACCTTC
CASSPKAVGLGLGYYGYTF
>13|TRBJ1-2|.|.|TRBV25-1
TGTGCCAGCAGTGAAGCCGGGAGCTATGGCTACACCTTC
CASSEAGSYGYTF
>16|TRBJ1-5|.|.|TRBV19
TGTGCCAGTAGTATAAAAGCAGTAAGTGGGAATCAGCCCCAGCATTTT
CASSIKAVSGNQPQHF
>13|TRBJ2-7|.|.|TRBV7-8
TGTGCCAGCAGCTTAGGACTGAAATACGAGCAGTACTTC
CASSLGLKYEQYF
>15|TRBJ2-7|TRBD1|.|TRBV10-1
TGCGCCAGCAGTGATGGGCGCAGGGGGCGCGGGGAGCAGTACTTC
CASSDGRRGRGEQYF
>15|TRBJ2-6|.|.|TRBV6-7
TGTGCCAGCAGTTATTTACAAAGTCGGGCCAACGTCCTGACTTTC
CASSYLQSRANVLTF
>14|TRBJ2-5|TRBD2|.|TRBV5-6
TGTGCCAGCAGTAAAATGGGACTAGCGGGATCGTGGTACTTC
CASSKMGLAGSWYF
>13|TRBJ2-7|.|few|TRBV18
TGTGCCAGCTCACTAAATACGGAGACGGAGCAGTACTTC
CASSLNTETEQYF
>15|TRBJ2-7|.|.|TRBV5-1
TGCGCCAGCAGCCCAGGGGACGCCCCTACCTACGAGCAGTACTTC
CASSPGDAPTYEQYF
>12|TRBJ2-3|.|.|TRBV5-1
TGCGCCAGCAGCGGGCACTTAGGAAGGCAGTATTTT
CASSGHLGRQYF